The source of this T cell receptor beta chain is a study of T cells in Graves' hyperthyroidism and ophthalmopathy. Study-wide background: The authors collected peripheral blood at initial diagnosis, before any treatment.

Out of 10 ml of fresh peripheral blood came the PBMCs. Study-wide results and caveats: Among thyroid clonotypes expanded above 0.001, most also appeared in blood.

TCR beta CDR3 region amplification was performed from RNA transcripts. Using the HTBI primer set, a first-round RT-PCR was run on the TCR CDR3. Each CDR3 protein gets one entry after TCRdb re-called the multiplex PCR reads with MiXCR. Here the sample spans hundreds of thousands of distinct CDR3 sequences, roughly a sixth being singletons. As concerns this clonotype: Its target is unknown.

The ends were cut back, 7 bases at V and 0 bases at J, with 9 bases in the middle. Germline V gives CDR1 SQVTM, CDR2 ANQGSEA. The CDR3 has 13 residues. The sequenced sample was blood. This rearrangement joins TRBV29-1 to TRBJ2-2; a weak D match, TRBD1 (5 bases). The receptor comes from a woman in her thirties or forties with Graves' ophthalmopathy. CDR3 sequence reads: CSAGHSNTGELFF. The CDR3 nucleotides are TGCAGCGCCGGACATTCGAACACCGGGGAGCTGTTTTTT.